The source of this T cell receptor beta chain is a study of cytomegalovirus exposure and HLA in healthy donors. Whole-study results and caveats: Sequencing probably produced one cluster of sequence variants that were highly shared. Diagnosis of cytomegalovirus status made by the classifier reportedly showed high specificity and sensitivity. The number of N-insertions in an Asian-associated ancestry cluster was reportedly below the roughly 620-donor mean in a later analysis.

The germline gives CDR1 SGHDT, CDR2 YYEEEE. The length of the CDR3 is 16 residues. V dropped 4 bases and J dropped 4; count of bases not matched to a gene: 12. With regard to this clone: The antigen remains unidentified.

PCR employed 60 Vbeta and 13 Jbeta primers. The protocol was immunoSEQ multiplex PCR, while the TCRdb copy is restricted to in-frame clones and leaves out a portion. This table holds around 210,000 clones, 75% to 85% found once. The V and J genes are TRBV5-6 and TRBJ2-7; 9 bases align to TRBD1. The clonotype comes from a male donor in good health and CMV-seropositive. Sequencing was performed on PBMCs. CDR3 DNA sequence: TGTGCCAGCAGCGCATTAAACCGGGACAGGGAGTACGAGCAGTACTTC. Its translation: CASSALNRDREYEQYF.